This T cell receptor (beta chain) came from a study of T cells in Graves' hyperthyroidism and ophthalmopathy. Study in general: Peripheral blood was acquired at first diagnosis, ahead of any therapy whatsoever. Study-wide results and limits: Patients with ophthalmopathy were separated from those with stable hyperthyroidism by a 13 V-J model.

It was RNA transcripts that yielded the amplified TCR beta CDR3 regions. When the TCR CDR3 underwent first-round RT-PCR, the HTBI primer set was used. TCRdb itself ran the multiplex PCR reads through MiXCR, one entry per CDR3 protein. The data contain about 690,000 distinct CDR3 sequences, approximately 15% of them singletons. Those patients with uncontrolled infection, other autoimmune disease, pregnancy or lactation were excluded. The length of the CDR3 is 17 residues. V shed 5 bases and J 9 bases; nucleotides not matched to a gene: 16. In this sample, this clonotype turned up many times. Antigen specificity is unknown.

This chain connects TRBV12-3 or TRBV12-4 to TRBJ2-1; TRBD2 aligns across 10 bases. What was sequenced was blood. The clonotype was recovered from a man over 45 with Graves' hyperthyroidism. The CDR3 region is CASSLKTGTSENVEQFF. Written as DNA, the CDR3 is TGTGCCAGCAGTCTCAAAACCGGGACTAGCGAGAACGTTGAGCAGTTCTTC.